This T cell receptor beta chain emerged from a study of T cells in Graves' hyperthyroidism and ophthalmopathy. Amplification targeted TCR beta CDR3 regions from RNA transcripts. A first-round RT-PCR of the TCR CDR3 used the HTBI primer set. Each CDR3 protein is one row after TCRdb ran MiXCR on the multiplex PCR reads. The repertoire consists of some 440,000 distinct CDR3 sequences, with 15% to 18% occurring once and the leading ten covering roughly 8%. This clonotype was observed many times. The germline gives CDR1 SNHLY, CDR2 FYNNEI. V dropped 4 bases and J dropped 0 bases, with 14 bases sitting between them. CDR3 length: 16 amino acids.

The sequencing sample was made of blood. This clonotype originated in a woman in her late teens or twenties with Graves' hyperthyroidism. V usage is TRBV2 and J usage is TRBJ2-3; perhaps TRBD2 as D (5 bases). The CDR3: CASSVPAAASTDTQYF. CDR3 sequence (DNA): TGTGCCAGCAGTGTACCAGCAGCGGCTAGCACAGATACGCAGTATTTT.